What follows are 21 T cell receptor beta chains derived from one specimen sequenced in a study of blood T cell repertoires in COVID-19. Assay used: immunoSEQ multiplex PCR; TCRdb lists only in-frame clones, some missing. The table records 250,000 to 300,000 clones, around four fifths of them present only once. The specimen sequenced was peripheral blood. The source is an elderly man with acute or convalescent COVID-19.

This clone has more than one count but fewer than ten. This rearrangement joins TRBV5-5 to TRBJ1-1; no clear D. CDR1 and CDR2 (germline): SGHKS, YYEKEE (reference sequence). Between the trimmed V and J ends, which lost 2 bases and 5 bases, there was a span of 7 bases. The CDR3 loop spans 12 amino acids. Here the CDR3 reads CASSFRETEAFF. The CDR3 nucleotides read TGTGCCAGCAGCTTTAGAGAGACTGAAGCTTTCTTT.

This chain joins TRBV28 and TRBJ2-3, with TRBD2 identical over 12 bases. The J segment lost 6 bases and the V segment lost 11 bases, leaving 6 bases of the junction unmatched. Per the germline V gene, CDR1 is MDHEN and CDR2 is SYDVKM. This CDR3 is built from 13 residues. The CDR3 here is CAGRTSGVDTQYF. CDR3 bases: TGTGCCGGAAGGACTAGCGGGGTGGATACGCAGTATTTT.

This rearrangement joins TRBV28 to TRBJ2-1; 9 bases are shared with TRBD2. Germline CDR1 MDHEN, CDR2 SYDVKM. V shed 8 bases and J 7 bases; nucleotides not matched to a gene: 12. This CDR3 is built from 15 residues. The DNA for the CDR3 is TGTGCCAGCTCATCCGGGGCTAGCGGGATTAATGAGCAGTTCTTC. This sequence encodes CASSSGASGINEQFF.

This clone was counted only a few times. The V gene is TRBV30, the J gene TRBJ2-5; 9 bases are a match to TRBD2. This CDR3 comprises 13 residues. With V trimmed by 2 bases and J by 5 bases, 3 bases remained unmatched. Germline-derived CDR1 and CDR2 are GTSNPN and SVGIG (reference sequence). CDR3 protein: CAWSISGGETQYF. The CDR3 region has the DNA TGTGCCTGGAGTATTAGCGGGGGTGAGACCCAGTACTTC.

J is TRBJ1-1 and V is TRBV20-1; D not certain. CDR1 DFQATT and CDR2 SNEGSKA come from the germline V gene (reference sequence). This CDR3 region has 11 residues. Trimming left V 5 bases short and J 5 bases short, with 9 bases between. The CDR3, as DNA: TGCAGTGCTTCGCCAGTGACTGAAGCTTTCTTT. Amino acid sequence: CSASPVTEAFF.

The V and J genes are TRBV29-1 and TRBJ1-2, with a weak D call TRBD1 (6 bases). Germline CDR1 reads SQVTM; CDR2 reads ANQGSEA. There are 11 residues in the CDR3. The germline V and J ends were trimmed by 8 bases and 6 bases, with 13 bases remaining between them. In DNA form, the CDR3 reads TGCAGCTCCCGGGGGGCAAATGGCTACACCTTC. It translates to CSSRGANGYTF.

The rearrangement links TRBV28 to TRBJ2-5; the match to TRBD1 covers 9 bases. The CDR3 has 15 residues. Germline trimming cut 10 bases from V and 1 base from J; bases unmatched to any gene: 10. CDR1 is MDHEN, CDR2 SYDVKM, per germline. CDR3 bases: TGTGCCACCTCCTTCTCGGACAGGGGCCAAGAGACCCAGTACTTC. Amino acid sequence: CATSFSDRGQETQYF.

The V and J genes are TRBV7-9 and TRBJ2-2; D might be TRBD1 (6 bases). CDR3 length: 16 amino acids. V lost 5 bases and J lost 1, with 14 bases in between. CDR1 SEHNR and CDR2 FQNEAQ come from the germline V gene (reference sequence). The DNA for the CDR3 is TGTGCCAGCAGCCCCCGGGACAAAAGGAACACCGGGGAGCTGTTTTTT. Its translation: CASSPRDKRNTGELFF.

The chain recombines TRBV28 with TRBJ2-7; TRBD1 aligns across 7 bases. CDR1 and CDR2 (germline): MDHEN, SYDVKM. The V segment lost 5 bases and the J segment 2 bases; nucleotides outside the gene matches: 3. The CDR3 is 13 residues long. CDR3 sequence reads: CASSQQGTYEQYF. CDR3 in DNA: TGTGCCAGCAGTCAACAGGGGACCTACGAGCAGTACTTC. The variable domain in full, completed from reference TRBV28 and TRBJ2-7, reads DVKVTQSSRYLVKRTGEKVFLECVQDMDHENMFWYRQDPGLGLRLIYFSYDVKMKEKGDIPEGYSVSREKKERFSLILESASTNQTSMYLCASSQQGTYEQYFGPGTRLTVT.

This clone showed up just once. This chain connects TRBV15 to TRBJ2-5, with TRBD2 identical over 11 bases. The germline V gene encodes CDR1 LNHNV and CDR2 YYDKDF (reference sequence). CDR3 length: 18 residues. V was clipped by 3 bases and J by 7 bases; unmatched bases: 16. The CDR3 reads CATSRRWGTSGAGLTQYF. CDR3 in DNA: TGTGCCACCAGCAGGAGGTGGGGGACTAGCGGAGCCGGGTTGACCCAGTACTTC. The full variable domain, with the rest looked up from reference TRBV15 and TRBJ2-5, is DAMVIQNPRYQVTQFGKPVTLSCSQTLNHNVMYWYQQKSSQAPKLLFHYYDKDFNNEADTPDNFQSRRPNTSFCFLDIRSPGLGDTAMYLCATSRRWGTSGAGLTQYFGPGTRLLVL.

This clone has a handful of counts. The rearrangement uses TRBV6-5 and TRBJ2-7, with 11 bases aligning to TRBD1. With 7 bases clipped from V and 7 bases from J, the junction kept 9 bases outside the gene matches. The germline V gene encodes CDR1 MNHEY and CDR2 SVGAGI. The CDR3 is 14 amino acids. This CDR3 reads CASMAGTGGLEQYF. The CDR3 region has the DNA TGTGCCAGCATGGCCGGGACAGGGGGACTAGAGCAGTACTTC.

The chain employs TRBV11-2 and TRBJ2-5; 7 positions agree with TRBD1. CDR1 and CDR2 (germline): SGHAT, FQNNGV. The junction had 8 bases not matched to a gene; V was cut back by 5 bases and J by 5 bases. The CDR3 length is 14 residues. CDR3 DNA sequence: TGTGCCAGCAGCGTGACAGGGCCCTTCGAGACCCAGTACTTC. It yields the protein CASSVTGPFETQYF.

Here the CDR3 DNA reads TGTGCCAGCAGTACAGCCCCCTACGAGCAGTACTTC. Protein: CASSTAPYEQYF. This sequence joins TRBV7-9 and TRBJ2-7; D gene ambiguous. Trimming stripped 6 bases from V and 2 bases from J, with 8 bases between. This CDR3 comprises 12 residues. The V gene's germline CDR1 is SEHNR and CDR2 FQNEAQ (reference sequence).

The chain couples TRBV3-1 (or the pseudogene TRBV3-2) to TRBJ1-1; D unresolved. The V and J ends lost 4 bases and 10 bases respectively, with 13 bases between them. This CDR3 spans 12 amino acids. Germline V gene lookup returns CDR1 LGHDT and CDR2 YNNKEL (reference sequence). This CDR3 reads CASSPPGGGAFF. For the CDR3, the DNA is TGTGCCAGCAGCCCCCCGGGAGGAGGAGCTTTCTTT.

DNA for the CDR3: TGTGCCAGCAGCCCTAGACAGACCTACGAGCAGTACTTC. This translates into CASSPRQTYEQYF. This sequence joins TRBV3-1 (or the pseudogene TRBV3-2) and TRBJ2-7, with TRBD1 as a possible D gene (5 bases). The length of the CDR3 is 13 residues. From germline, CDR1 is LGHDT and CDR2 YNNKEL (reference sequence). The germline V and J ends were trimmed by 4 bases and 2 bases, with 9 bases remaining between them.

The chain is built from TRBV27 and TRBJ1-5; 12 positions agree with TRBD1. V dropped 5 bases and J dropped 3; count of bases not matched to a gene: 11. There are 18 residues in the CDR3. Germline V gene sequence: CDR1 MNHEY, CDR2 SMNVEV (reference sequence). CDR3 nucleotide sequence: TGTGCCAGCAGTCGAGTCGGGACAGGGGGCCGGAACAATCAGCCCCAGCATTTT. Translation gives CASSRVGTGGRNNQPQHF.

The gene calls are TRBV19 and TRBJ1-5; possibly TRBD1 for D (5 bases). Germline V gene lookup returns CDR1 LNHDA and CDR2 SQIVND (reference sequence). The CDR3 contains 15 residues. Between the trimmed V and J ends, which lost 4 bases and 6 bases, there was a span of 16 bases. Written as DNA, the CDR3 is TGTGCCAGTAGTACTCCTTCCGGGGGGTTTCAGCCCCAGCATTTT. Translation gives CASSTPSGGFQPQHF. Supplemented by reference TRBV19 and TRBJ1-5, the full variable domain reads DGGITQSPKYLFRKEGQNVTLSCEQNLNHDAMYWYRQDPGQGLRLIYYSQIVNDFQKGDIAEGYSVSREKKESFPLTVTSAQKNPTAFYLCASSTPSGGFQPQHFGDGTRLSIL.

The rearrangement uses TRBV19 and TRBJ1-5; possibly TRBD1 for D (6 bases). The CDR3 contains 15 residues. In germline, CDR1 is LNHDA, CDR2 SQIVND (reference sequence). Trimming stripped 3 bases from V and 1 base from J, with 10 bases between. The DNA for the CDR3 is TGTGCCAGTAGTATGGCACAGGGAAGCAATCAGCCCCAGCATTTT. This sequence encodes CASSMAQGSNQPQHF.

The chain uses TRBV7-2 and TRBJ2-2; TRBD2 agrees at 8 bases. The ends lost 5 bases at V and 4 bases at J; junction bases unmatched: 12. The germline V gene has CDR1 SGHTA and CDR2 FQGNSA. The CDR3 contains 17 residues. Here the CDR3 reads CASSPPAAGTSTGELFF. The CDR3 nucleotides are TGTGCCAGCAGCCCTCCCGCAGCGGGGACTAGCACCGGGGAGCTGTTTTTT. The full variable domain, rest sourced from reference TRBV7-2 and TRBJ2-2, is GAGVSQSPSNKVTEKGKDVELRCDPISGHTALYWYRQSLGQGLEFLIYFQGNSAPDKSGLPSDRFSAERTGGSVSTLTIQRTQQEDSAVYLCASSPPAAGTSTGELFFGEGSRLTVL.

The genes are TRBV7-2 and TRBJ2-2, with 10 bases fitting TRBD2. V lost 3 bases and J lost 3; bases outside the gene matches: 4. Germline V gene sequence: CDR1 SGHTA, CDR2 FQGNSA. The CDR3 sequence is 16 residues long. The CDR3 protein is CASSFLAGAHTGELFF. The CDR3 DNA reads as TGTGCCAGCAGCTTCCTAGCGGGGGCCCACACCGGGGAGCTGTTTTTT.

The CDR3 sequence: CASTLRGGGNSPLHF. CDR3 coding DNA: TGTGCCAGTACCTTACGGGGTGGCGGTAATTCACCCCTCCACTTT. This chain links TRBV19 with TRBJ1-6; D unclear. Trimming removed 7 bases at V and 6 bases at J, with 16 bases between. CDR1 is LNHDA, CDR2 SQIVND, per germline (reference sequence). This CDR3 is built from 15 residues.